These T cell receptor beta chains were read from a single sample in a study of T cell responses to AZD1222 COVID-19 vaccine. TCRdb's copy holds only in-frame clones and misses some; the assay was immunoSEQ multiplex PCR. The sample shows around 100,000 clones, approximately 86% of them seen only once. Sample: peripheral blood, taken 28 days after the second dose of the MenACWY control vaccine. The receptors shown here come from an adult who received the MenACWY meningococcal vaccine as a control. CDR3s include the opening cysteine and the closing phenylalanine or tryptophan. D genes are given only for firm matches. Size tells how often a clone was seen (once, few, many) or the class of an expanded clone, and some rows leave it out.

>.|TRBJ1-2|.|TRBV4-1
CASSQVGANYGYTF
TGCGCCAGCAGCCAAGTGGGGGCCAACTATGGCTACACCTTC
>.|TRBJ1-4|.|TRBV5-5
CASSFEGREKLFF
TGTGCCAGCAGCTTTGAAGGACGGGAAAAACTGTTTTTT
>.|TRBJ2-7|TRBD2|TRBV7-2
CASSLALAGGEQYF
TGTGCCAGCAGCTTAGCACTAGCGGGGGGCGAGCAGTACTTC
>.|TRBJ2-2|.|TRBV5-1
CASSLTTGNTGELFF
TGCGCCAGCAGCTTAACGACAGGGAACACCGGGGAGCTGTTTTTT
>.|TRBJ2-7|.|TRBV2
CASSLEQGTYEQYF
TGTGCCAGCAGTCTCGAACAGGGTACCTACGAGCAGTACTTC
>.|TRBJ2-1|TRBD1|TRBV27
CASSSPGTGYYNEQFF
TGTGCCAGCAGCTCCCCCGGGACAGGGTACTACAATGAGCAGTTCTTC
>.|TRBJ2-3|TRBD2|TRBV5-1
CASSFLAGSTSTDTQYF
TGCGCCAGCAGTTTTCTAGCGGGGTCAACTAGCACAGATACGCAGTATTTT
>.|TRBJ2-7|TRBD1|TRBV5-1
CASSSGTGVFSEQYF
TGCGCCAGCAGCTCCGGAACAGGGGTTTTTTCCGAGCAGTACTTC
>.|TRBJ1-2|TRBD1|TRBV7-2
CASSLVGTGLGGYTF
TGTGCCAGCAGCTTAGTTGGGACAGGCTTAGGTGGCTACACCTTC
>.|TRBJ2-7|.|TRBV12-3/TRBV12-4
CASRYGDSYEQYF
TGTGCCAGCAGGTACGGTGACTCCTACGAGCAGTACTTC
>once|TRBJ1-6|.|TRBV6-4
CASSGQRDSPLHF
TGTGCCAGCAGTGGGCAGAGGGATTCACCCCTCCACTTT
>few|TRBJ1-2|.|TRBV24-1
CATSDRHNGYTF
TGTGCCACCAGTGATCGCCACAATGGCTACACCTTC
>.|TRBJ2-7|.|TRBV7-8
CASSLDRWGIVSNEQYF
TGTGCCAGCAGCTTAGACCGTTGGGGGATTGTATCGAACGAGCAGTACTTC
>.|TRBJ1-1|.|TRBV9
CASSVAQRNTEAFF
TGTGCCAGCAGCGTAGCTCAACGGAACACTGAAGCTTTCTTT
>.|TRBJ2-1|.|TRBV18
CASSPEAGLQNEQFF
TGTGCCAGCTCACCAGAGGCAGGGCTTCAGAATGAGCAGTTCTTC
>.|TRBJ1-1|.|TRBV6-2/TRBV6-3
CASSYTGNTEAFF
TGTGCCAGCAGTTACACAGGGAACACTGAAGCTTTCTTT
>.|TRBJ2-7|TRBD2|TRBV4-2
CASSQGGGSSYEQYF
TGTGCCAGCAGCCAAGGCGGGGGGAGCTCCTACGAGCAGTACTTC
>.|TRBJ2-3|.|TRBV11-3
CASSYGAGRGDTQYF
TGTGCCAGCAGCTACGGAGCAGGGAGAGGAGATACGCAGTATTTT
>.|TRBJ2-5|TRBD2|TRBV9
CASSVQAERGTQYF
TGTGCCAGCAGCGTACAGGCTGAGCGGGGGACCCAGTACTTC
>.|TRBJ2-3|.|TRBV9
CASSVLYTDTQYF
TGTGCCAGCAGCGTTTTATACACAGATACGCAGTATTTT
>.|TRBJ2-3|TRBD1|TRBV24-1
CATSDMGQGTDTQYF
TGTGCCACCAGTGACATGGGACAGGGGACAGATACGCAGTATTTT
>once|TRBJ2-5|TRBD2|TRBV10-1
CASSEDTSGLETQYF
TGCGCCAGCAGTGAGGACACTAGCGGGCTAGAGACCCAGTACTTC
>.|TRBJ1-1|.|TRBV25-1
CASSESSGTMNTEAFF
TGTGCCAGCAGTGAATCGTCAGGCACCATGAACACTGAAGCTTTCTTT
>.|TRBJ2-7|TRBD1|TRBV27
CASSLRGTGWSSYEQYF
TGTGCCAGCAGTCTCCGGGGGACAGGGTGGAGCTCCTACGAGCAGTACTTC
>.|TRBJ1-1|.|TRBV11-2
CASSLVGLNTEAFF
TGTGCCAGCAGCTTAGTCGGACTGAACACTGAAGCTTTCTTT
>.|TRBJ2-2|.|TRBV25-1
CASSGYTGELFF
TGTGCCAGCAGTGGTTATACCGGGGAGCTGTTTTTT
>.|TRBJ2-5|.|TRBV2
CASSDQGETQYF
TGTGCCAGCAGTGACCAGGGTGAGACCCAGTACTTC
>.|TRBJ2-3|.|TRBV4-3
CASSQVGTNFVDTQYF
TGCGCCAGCAGCCAAGTGGGGACCAACTTTGTAGATACGCAGTATTTT
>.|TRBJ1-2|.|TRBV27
CASSLLGDTGYGYTF
TGTGCCAGCAGTTTATTGGGGGACACTGGATATGGCTACACCTTC
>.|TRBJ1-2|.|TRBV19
CASSPTINYGYTF
TGTGCCAGTAGCCCAACAATTAACTATGGCTACACCTTC
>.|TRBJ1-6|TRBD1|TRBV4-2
CASSQGQGSSPLHF
TGTGCCAGCAGCCAGGGACAGGGCAGTTCACCCCTCCACTTT
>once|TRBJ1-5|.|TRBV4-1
CASSQEQYNQPQHF
TGCGCCAGCAGCCAGGAGCAATACAATCAGCCCCAGCATTTT
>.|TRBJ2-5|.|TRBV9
CASSVGSGEGQETQYF
TGTGCCAGCAGCGTAGGGTCGGGCGAGGGACAAGAGACCCAGTACTTC
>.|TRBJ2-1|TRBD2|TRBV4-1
CASSQRSGGADLAYNEQFF
TGCGCCAGCAGCCAGAGAAGCGGGGGGGCTGACCTCGCTTACAATGAGCAGTTCTTC
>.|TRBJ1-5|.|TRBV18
CASSPGTWQPQHF
TGTGCCAGCTCACCAGGTACTTGGCAGCCCCAGCATTTT
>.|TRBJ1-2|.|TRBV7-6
CASSLSRSYGYTF
TGTGCCAGCAGCTTGAGTCGTAGCTATGGCTACACCTTC
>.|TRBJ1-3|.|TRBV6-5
CASSGRGGAGNTIYF
TGTGCCAGCAGCGGGCGAGGAGGCGCTGGAAACACCATATATTTT
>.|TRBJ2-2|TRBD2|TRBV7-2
CASSLLRTSGSTGELFF
TGTGCCAGCAGCCTCCTTCGGACTAGCGGGAGCACCGGGGAGCTGTTTTTT